This T cell receptor beta chain comes out of a study of cytomegalovirus exposure and HLA in healthy donors. With 60 Vbeta and 13 Jbeta primers, the PCR was carried out. Assay used: immunoSEQ multiplex PCR; TCRdb lists only in-frame clones, some missing. In the table there are more than 90,000 clones, 78% of which are singletons. CDR1 is LNHDA and CDR2 is SQIVND in the germline V gene (reference sequence). The V gene end was trimmed by 5 bases and the J gene end by 3 bases; junction bases not matched to a gene: 5. The CDR3 covers 14 residues. Material for sequencing was PBMCs. The chain recombines TRBV19 with TRBJ1-1; TRBD1 matches 8 bases. This sequence originates from a woman aged 60-75 years in good health and CMV-seronegative. CDR3 protein: CASSPTGEDTEAFF. CDR3 nucleotides: TGTGCCAGTAGTCCGACAGGGGAGGACACTGAAGCTTTCTTT.